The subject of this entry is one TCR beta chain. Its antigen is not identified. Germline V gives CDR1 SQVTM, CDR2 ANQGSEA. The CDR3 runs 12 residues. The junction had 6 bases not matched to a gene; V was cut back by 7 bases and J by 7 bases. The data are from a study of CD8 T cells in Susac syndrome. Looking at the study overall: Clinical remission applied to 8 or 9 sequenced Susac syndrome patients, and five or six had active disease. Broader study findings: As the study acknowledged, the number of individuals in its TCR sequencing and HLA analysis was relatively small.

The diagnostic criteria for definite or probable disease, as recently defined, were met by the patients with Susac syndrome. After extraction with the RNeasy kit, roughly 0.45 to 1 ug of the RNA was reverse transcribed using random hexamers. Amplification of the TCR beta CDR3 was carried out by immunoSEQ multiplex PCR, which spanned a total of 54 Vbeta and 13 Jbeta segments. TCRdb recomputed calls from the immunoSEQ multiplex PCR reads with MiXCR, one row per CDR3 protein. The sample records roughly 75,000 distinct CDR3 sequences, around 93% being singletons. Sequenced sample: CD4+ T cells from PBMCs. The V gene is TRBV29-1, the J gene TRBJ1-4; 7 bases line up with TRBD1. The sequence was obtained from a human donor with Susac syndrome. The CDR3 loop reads CSGRGLGEKLFF. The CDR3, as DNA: TGCAGCGGGAGGGGGCTTGGTGAAAAACTGTTTTTT.